The 19 T cell receptor beta chains below come from one sample, sequenced in a study of long-term antiretroviral therapy in people with HIV. The run of the v3.0 immunoSEQ assay was at survey level. Generated by immunoSEQ multiplex PCR, the TCRdb table keeps only in-frame clones and is missing some. The sample has some 20,000 clones; about 80% are singletons. Here the sequenced sample was unsorted PBMCs, taken 2.2 years after starting antiretroviral therapy. The receptor source for this set is a middle-aged man with HIV.

The gene calls are TRBV4-1 and TRBJ2-6; D remains unclear. The CDR3 is 18 residues long. Trimming left V 0 bases short and J 0 bases short, with 12 bases between. Germline V CDR1 and CDR2: MGHRA, YSYEKL. CDR3 amino acids: CASSQDRGSYSGANVLTF. The CDR3 region has the DNA TGCGCCAGCAGCCAAGATAGAGGCAGCTACTCTGGGGCCAACGTCCTGACTTTC.

This clone was seen only a few times. The rearrangement links TRBV7-9 to TRBJ2-7; D is unclear. Germline CDR1 reads SEHNR; CDR2 reads FQNEAQ (reference sequence). The CDR3 has 11 amino acids. V lost 8 bases and J lost 2, with 7 bases in between. In nucleotides, the CDR3 is TGTGCCAGCGGAACAGCCTACGAGCAGTACTTC. This gives the protein CASGTAYEQYF.

This chain links TRBV6-5 with TRBJ2-3; 9 bases agree with TRBD1. V lost 5 bases and J lost 6; bases outside the gene matches: 6. Per the germline V gene, CDR1 is MNHEY and CDR2 is SVGAGI. The CDR3 is 14 residues long. This CDR3 reads CASSVTGTGDTQYF. CDR3 DNA: TGTGCCAGCAGTGTCACCGGGACAGGGGATACGCAGTATTTT.

The chain employs TRBV6-5 and TRBJ1-2; perhaps TRBD1 as D (5 bases). Deletions cut 6 bases from V and 6 bases from J, with 17 bases between. The CDR3 is 14 amino acids. In germline, CDR1 is MNHEY, CDR2 SVGAGI. This chain's CDR3 is CASSSGGALNGYTF. CDR3 sequence (DNA): TGTGCCAGCAGCTCGGGAGGGGCCCTAAATGGCTACACCTTC.

A few counts support this clone. The chain uses TRBV28 and TRBJ2-7; maybe TRBD1 (6 bases). Trimming removed 2 bases at V and 9 bases at J, with 8 bases between. Germline V gives CDR1 MDHEN, CDR2 SYDVKM. The CDR3 has 11 residues. CDR3 nucleotides: TGTGCCAGCAGTTTAGGGGGCGGGCAGTACTTC. As protein: CASSLGGGQYF. The whole variable domain, remainder taken from reference TRBV28 and TRBJ2-7, is DVKVTQSSRYLVKRTGEKVFLECVQDMDHENMFWYRQDPGLGLRLIYFSYDVKMKEKGDIPEGYSVSREKKERFSLILESASTNQTSMYLCASSLGGGQYFGPGTRLTVT.

The gene calls are TRBV18 and TRBJ2-4; D not certain. There are 14 residues in the CDR3. Trimming removed 0 bases at V and 1 base at J, with 4 bases between. Germline CDR1 KGHSH, CDR2 LQKENI. CDR3: CASSPPNAKNIQYF. The CDR3 DNA follows: TGTGCCAGCTCACCACCGAACGCCAAAAACATTCAGTACTTC.

The V gene is TRBV5-6, the J gene TRBJ1-2, with 7 bases that match TRBD1. Germline lookup yields CDR1 SGHDT and CDR2 YYEEEE. This CDR3 region has 15 residues. The ends lost 3 bases at V and 2 bases at J; junction bases unmatched: 7. The CDR3 coding sequence is TGTGCCAGCAGCTGGGATGACAGGGCCAACTATGGCTACACCTTC. This sequence encodes CASSWDDRANYGYTF.

The chain links TRBV6-1 to TRBJ1-2, with a possible D match to TRBD1 (6 bases). Trimming stripped 0 bases from V and 5 bases from J, with 13 bases between. Per germline, CDR1 MNHNS and CDR2 SASEGT. The CDR3 runs 15 residues. The CDR3 sequence: CASSEAGRGGYGYTF. The CDR3 region has the DNA TGTGCCAGCAGTGAAGCGGGCAGGGGTGGGTATGGCTACACCTTC.

The chain combines TRBV6-5 with TRBJ2-7; D possibly uses TRBD1 or TRBD2 (6 bases each). The V gene lost 2 bases and the J gene lost 0 bases, with 8 bases spanning the gap. The germline V gene has CDR1 MNHEY and CDR2 SVGAGI. The CDR3 has 14 residues. CDR3 bases: TGTGCCAGCAGTTACGGGGGGCCCTCCTACGAGCAGTACTTC. Translation: CASSYGGPSYEQYF.

The chain employs TRBV18 and TRBJ2-7; D unclear. The CDR3 length is 15 residues. V dropped 0 bases and J dropped 5 bases, with 14 bases sitting between them. Germline assignment: CDR1 KGHSH and CDR2 LQKENI. This CDR3 reads CASSPPLAPTDEQYF. CDR3 DNA sequence: TGTGCCAGCTCACCACCTCTGGCCCCGACCGACGAGCAGTACTTC.

This chain joins TRBV7-2 and TRBJ1-2; 8 nucleotides match TRBD1. The germline V gene has CDR1 SGHTA and CDR2 FQGNSA. V gave up 0 bases and J gave up 4 bases; unmatched junction bases: 4. CDR3 length: 15 amino acids. The CDR3 DNA is TGTGCCAGCAGCTTAGCCGGGACAGGACTCTATGGCTACACCTTC. Its translation is CASSLAGTGLYGYTF.

The rearrangement uses TRBV20-1 and TRBJ2-7; unclear D gene. Germline CDR1 DFQATT, CDR2 SNEGSKA (reference sequence). The CDR3 contains 11 residues. V lost 8 bases and J lost 3, with 11 bases in between. This chain's CDR3 is CSWNPGYEQYF. As DNA, the CDR3 is TGCAGTTGGAACCCGGGCTACGAGCAGTACTTC.

The rearrangement uses TRBV30 and TRBJ2-7; D possibly corresponds to TRBD1 (6 bases). The CDR3 sequence is 14 residues long. The germline V gene has CDR1 GTSNPN and CDR2 SVGIG (reference sequence). The ends were cut back, 0 bases at V and 3 bases at J, with 12 bases in the middle. The CDR3 region has the DNA TGTGCCTGGAGTGTACCGACAGGACACTACGAGCAGTACTTC. Amino acids: CAWSVPTGHYEQYF.

This clone was observed a single time. This chain joins TRBV27 and TRBJ2-3; 13 bases match TRBD2. This CDR3 has 16 residues. Germline CDR1 MNHEY, CDR2 SMNVEV (reference sequence). Trimming removed 3 bases from V and 6 bases from J; junction bases left unmatched: 6. The DNA for the CDR3 is TGTGCCAGCAGTTTCGAAACTAGCGGGGGGGCCGATACGCAGTATTTT. Protein product: CASSFETSGGADTQYF.

The chain links TRBV10-1 to TRBJ2-7, with 7 bases aligning to TRBD1. The germline V gene encodes CDR1 WNHNN and CDR2 SYGVQD (reference sequence). With V trimmed by 5 bases and J by 5 bases, 9 bases remained unmatched. The CDR3 sequence is 14 residues long. CDR3 in amino acids: CASSPTGVSHEQYF. CDR3 DNA: TGCGCCAGCAGTCCTACAGGGGTCTCTCACGAGCAGTACTTC.

The chain joins TRBV7-9 to TRBJ2-1; 8 bases line up with TRBD2. The CDR3 has 16 amino acids. The germline V gene encodes CDR1 SEHNR and CDR2 FQNEAQ (reference sequence). Losses at the gene ends were 3 bases for V and 0 bases for J; bases not matched to a gene: 4. CDR3 sequence: CASSFPSGSSYNEQFF. CDR3 coding DNA: TGTGCCAGCAGCTTTCCGAGCGGGAGCTCCTACAATGAGCAGTTCTTC. The full variable domain, its missing parts supplied by reference TRBV7-9 and TRBJ2-1, is DTGVSQNPRHKITKRGQNVTFRCDPISEHNRLYWYRQTLGQGPEFLTYFQNEAQLEKSRLLSDRFSAERPKGSFSTLEIQRTEQGDSAMYLCASSFPSGSSYNEQFFGPGTRLTVL.

This clone showed up just a few times. Here the CDR3 reads CASSVERGGTGELFF. The CDR3 DNA sequence: TGTGCCAGCAGCGTAGAGAGGGGGGGCACCGGGGAGCTGTTTTTT. The gene calls are TRBV9 and TRBJ2-2; TRBD2 might be the D (7 bases). The germline V gene has CDR1 SGDLS and CDR2 YYNGEE. The CDR3 extends over 15 amino acids. The ends were cut back, 0 bases at V and 4 bases at J, with 10 bases in the middle.

The table lists this clone with a few counts. The chain is built from TRBV10-1 and TRBJ2-2, with a possible D match to TRBD1 (6 bases). Trimming shortened V by 3 bases and J by 0 bases, and 17 bases separated the two germline ends. The CDR3 runs 18 residues. Germline V CDR1 and CDR2: WNHNN, SYGVQD (reference sequence). The CDR3 nucleotides are TGCGCCAGCAGTGACTTTGCACCCGGGACACCGAACACCGGGGAGCTGTTTTTT. Amino acids: CASSDFAPGTPNTGELFF.

The chain joins TRBV5-1 to TRBJ2-5; D is ambiguous. The CDR3 is made up of 12 amino acids. CDR1 and CDR2 (germline): SGHRS, YFSETQ. V dropped 0 bases and J dropped 7 bases, with 7 bases sitting between them. DNA for the CDR3: TGCGCCAGCAGCTTGGGAAAAGGGACCCAGTACTTC. Translation gives CASSLGKGTQYF.